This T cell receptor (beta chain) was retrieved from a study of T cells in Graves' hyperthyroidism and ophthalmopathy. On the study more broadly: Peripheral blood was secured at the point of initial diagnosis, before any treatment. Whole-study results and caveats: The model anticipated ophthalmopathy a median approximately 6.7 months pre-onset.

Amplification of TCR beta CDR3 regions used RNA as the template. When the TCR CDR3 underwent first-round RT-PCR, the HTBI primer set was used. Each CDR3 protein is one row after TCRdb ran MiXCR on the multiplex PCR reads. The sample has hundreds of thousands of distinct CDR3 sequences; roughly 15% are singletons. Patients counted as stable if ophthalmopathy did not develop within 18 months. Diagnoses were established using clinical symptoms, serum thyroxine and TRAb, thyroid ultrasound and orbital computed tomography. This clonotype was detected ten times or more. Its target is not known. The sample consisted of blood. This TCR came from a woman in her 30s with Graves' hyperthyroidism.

For the CDR3, the DNA is TGTGCCAGCAGCTCGGGACGGCCGGCGCCCCAGCATTTT. It specifies CASSSGRPAPQHF. This rearrangement joins TRBV12-3 or TRBV12-4 to TRBJ1-5; D perhaps matches TRBD1 (5 bases). V dropped 6 bases and J dropped 9 bases, with 15 bases sitting between them. The CDR3 is 13 amino acids.